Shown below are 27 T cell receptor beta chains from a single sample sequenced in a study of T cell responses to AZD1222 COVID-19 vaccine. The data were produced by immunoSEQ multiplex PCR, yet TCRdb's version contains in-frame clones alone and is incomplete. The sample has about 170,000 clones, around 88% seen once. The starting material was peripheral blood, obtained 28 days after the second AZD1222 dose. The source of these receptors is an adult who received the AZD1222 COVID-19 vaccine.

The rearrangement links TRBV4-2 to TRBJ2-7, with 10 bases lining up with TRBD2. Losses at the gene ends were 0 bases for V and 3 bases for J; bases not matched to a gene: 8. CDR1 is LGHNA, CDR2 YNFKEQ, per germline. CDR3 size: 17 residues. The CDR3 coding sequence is TGTGCCAGCAGCCAAGATCTGAGGCCTAGCGGGGGCTACGAGCAGTACTTC. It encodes CASSQDLRPSGGYEQYF.

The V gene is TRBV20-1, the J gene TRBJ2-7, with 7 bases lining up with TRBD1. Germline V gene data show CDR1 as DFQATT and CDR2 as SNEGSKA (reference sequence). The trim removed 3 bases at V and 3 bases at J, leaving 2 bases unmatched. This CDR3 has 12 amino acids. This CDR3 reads CSASPGGYEQYF. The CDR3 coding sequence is TGCAGTGCTAGTCCAGGGGGCTACGAGCAGTACTTC.

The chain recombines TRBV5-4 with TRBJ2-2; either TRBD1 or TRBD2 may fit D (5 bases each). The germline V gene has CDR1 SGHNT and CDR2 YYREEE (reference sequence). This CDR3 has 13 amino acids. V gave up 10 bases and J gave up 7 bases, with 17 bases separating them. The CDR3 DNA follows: TGTGCCGGCGGGCAGGGACGAGTCGGGGAGCTGTTTTTT. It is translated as CAGGQGRVGELFF.

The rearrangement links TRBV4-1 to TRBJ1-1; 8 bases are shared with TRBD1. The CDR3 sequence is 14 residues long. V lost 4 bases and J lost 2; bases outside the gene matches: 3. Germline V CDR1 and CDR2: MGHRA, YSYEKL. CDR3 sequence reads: CASSLTGVNTEAFF. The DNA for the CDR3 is TGCGCCAGCAGCCTGACAGGGGTTAACACTGAAGCTTTCTTT.

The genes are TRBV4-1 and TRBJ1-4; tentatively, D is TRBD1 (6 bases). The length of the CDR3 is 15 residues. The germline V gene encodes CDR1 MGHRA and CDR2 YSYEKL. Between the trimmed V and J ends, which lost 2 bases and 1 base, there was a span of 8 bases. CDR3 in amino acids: CASSQLGQTNEKLFF. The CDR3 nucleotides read TGCGCCAGCAGCCAACTGGGACAAACTAATGAAAAACTGTTTTTT.

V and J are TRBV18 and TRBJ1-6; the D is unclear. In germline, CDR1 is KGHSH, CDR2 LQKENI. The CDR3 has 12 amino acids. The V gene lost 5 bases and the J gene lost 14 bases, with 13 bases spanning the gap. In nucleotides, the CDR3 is TGTGCCAGCTCAGCCGAGGAGGGAGCCCTCCACTTT. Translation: CASSAEEGALHF.

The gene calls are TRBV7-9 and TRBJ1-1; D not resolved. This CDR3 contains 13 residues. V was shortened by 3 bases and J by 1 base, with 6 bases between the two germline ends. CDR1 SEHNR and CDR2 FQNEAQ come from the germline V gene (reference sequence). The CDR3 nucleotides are TGTGCCAGCAGCTTGGAGGGGAACACTGAAGCTTTCTTT. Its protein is CASSLEGNTEAFF.

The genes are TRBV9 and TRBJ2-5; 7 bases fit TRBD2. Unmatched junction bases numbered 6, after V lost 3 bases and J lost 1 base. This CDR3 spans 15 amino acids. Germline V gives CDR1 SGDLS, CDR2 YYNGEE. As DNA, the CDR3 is TGTGCCAGCAGCGATCTTGGGGGGGTCCAAGAGACCCAGTACTTC. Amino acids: CASSDLGGVQETQYF.

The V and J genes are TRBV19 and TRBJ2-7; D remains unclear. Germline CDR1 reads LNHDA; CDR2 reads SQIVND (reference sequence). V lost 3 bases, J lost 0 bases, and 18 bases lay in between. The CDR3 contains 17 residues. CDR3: CASSISFSHMSSYEQYF. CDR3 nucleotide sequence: TGTGCCAGTAGTATCAGCTTCTCCCATATGAGCTCCTACGAGCAGTACTTC.

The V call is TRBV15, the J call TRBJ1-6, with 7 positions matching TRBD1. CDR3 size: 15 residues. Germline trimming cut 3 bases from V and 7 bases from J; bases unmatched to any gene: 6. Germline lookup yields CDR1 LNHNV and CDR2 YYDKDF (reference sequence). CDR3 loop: CATSRSTGMNSPLHF. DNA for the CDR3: TGTGCCACCAGCAGGTCGACAGGGATGAATTCACCCCTCCACTTT.

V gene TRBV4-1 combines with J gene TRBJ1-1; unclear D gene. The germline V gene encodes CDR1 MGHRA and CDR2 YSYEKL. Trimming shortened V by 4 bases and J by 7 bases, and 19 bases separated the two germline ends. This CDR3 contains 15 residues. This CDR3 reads CASSLEGEGRNEAFF. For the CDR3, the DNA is TGCGCCAGCAGCCTAGAGGGTGAGGGAAGAAATGAAGCTTTCTTT.

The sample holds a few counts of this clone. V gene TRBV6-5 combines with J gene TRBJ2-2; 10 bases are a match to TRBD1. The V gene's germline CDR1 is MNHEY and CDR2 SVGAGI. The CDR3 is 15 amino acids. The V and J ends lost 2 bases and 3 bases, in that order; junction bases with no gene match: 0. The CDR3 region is CASSYGTGDTGELFF. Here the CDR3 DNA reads TGTGCCAGCAGTTACGGGACAGGGGACACCGGGGAGCTGTTTTTT.

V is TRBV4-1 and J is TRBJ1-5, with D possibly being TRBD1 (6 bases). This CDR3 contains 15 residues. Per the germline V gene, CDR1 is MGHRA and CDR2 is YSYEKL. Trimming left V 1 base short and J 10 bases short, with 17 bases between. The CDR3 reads CASSQGRQATGPQHF. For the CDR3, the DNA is TGCGCCAGCAGCCAAGGGAGACAGGCTACGGGACCCCAGCATTTT.

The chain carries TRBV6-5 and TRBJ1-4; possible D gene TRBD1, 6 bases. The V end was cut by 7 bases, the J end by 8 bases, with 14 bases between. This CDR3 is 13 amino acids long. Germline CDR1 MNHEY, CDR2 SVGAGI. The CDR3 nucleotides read TGTGCCAGCAACCCGGACAGCAGGGAAAAACTGTTTTTT. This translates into CASNPDSREKLFF.

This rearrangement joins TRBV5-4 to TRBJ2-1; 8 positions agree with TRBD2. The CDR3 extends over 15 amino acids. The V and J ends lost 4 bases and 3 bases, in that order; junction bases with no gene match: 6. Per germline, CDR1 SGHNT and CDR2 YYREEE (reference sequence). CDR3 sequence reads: CASSRSGGYYNEQFF. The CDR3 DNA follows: TGTGCCAGCAGCCGGAGCGGGGGATACTACAATGAGCAGTTCTTC.

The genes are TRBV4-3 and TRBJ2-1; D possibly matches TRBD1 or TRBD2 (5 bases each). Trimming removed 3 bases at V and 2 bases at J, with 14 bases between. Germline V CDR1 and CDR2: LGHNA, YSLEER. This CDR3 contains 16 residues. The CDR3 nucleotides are TGCGCCAGCAGCCAGTACTTTGAGGGGCCCTACAATGAGCAGTTCTTC. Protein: CASSQYFEGPYNEQFF.

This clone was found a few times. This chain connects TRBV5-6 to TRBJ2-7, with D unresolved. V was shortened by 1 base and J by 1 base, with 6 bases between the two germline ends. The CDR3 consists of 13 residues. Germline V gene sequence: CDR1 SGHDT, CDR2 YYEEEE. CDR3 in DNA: TGTGCCAGCAGCTTGAGGATGTCCTACGAGCAGTACTTC. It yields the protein CASSLRMSYEQYF.

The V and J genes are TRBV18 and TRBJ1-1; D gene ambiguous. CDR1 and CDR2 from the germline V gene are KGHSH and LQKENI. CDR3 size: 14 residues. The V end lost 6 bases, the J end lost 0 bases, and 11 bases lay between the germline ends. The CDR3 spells CASSWRDMNTEAFF. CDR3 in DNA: TGTGCCAGCTCTTGGCGAGACATGAACACTGAAGCTTTCTTT.

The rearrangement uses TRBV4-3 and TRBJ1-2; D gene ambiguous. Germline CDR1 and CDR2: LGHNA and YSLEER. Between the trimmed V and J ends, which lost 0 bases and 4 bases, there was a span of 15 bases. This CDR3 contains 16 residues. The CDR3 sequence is CASSQDLEGGSYGYTF. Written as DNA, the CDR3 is TGCGCCAGCAGCCAAGATCTGGAGGGTGGCAGCTATGGCTACACCTTC.

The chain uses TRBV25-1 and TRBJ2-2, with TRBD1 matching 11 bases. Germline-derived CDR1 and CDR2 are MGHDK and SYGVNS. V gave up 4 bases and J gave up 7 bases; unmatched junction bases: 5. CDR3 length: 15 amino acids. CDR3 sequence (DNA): TGTGCCAGCAGTGCCCGGACAGGGGGCTTCGGGGAGCTGTTTTTT. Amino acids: CASSARTGGFGELFF.

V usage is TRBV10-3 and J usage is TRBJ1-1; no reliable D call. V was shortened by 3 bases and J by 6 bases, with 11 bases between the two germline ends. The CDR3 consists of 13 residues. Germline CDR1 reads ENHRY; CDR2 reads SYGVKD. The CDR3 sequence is CAISDGVSSEAFF. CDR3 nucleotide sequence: TGTGCCATCAGTGATGGGGTTTCTTCTGAAGCTTTCTTT.

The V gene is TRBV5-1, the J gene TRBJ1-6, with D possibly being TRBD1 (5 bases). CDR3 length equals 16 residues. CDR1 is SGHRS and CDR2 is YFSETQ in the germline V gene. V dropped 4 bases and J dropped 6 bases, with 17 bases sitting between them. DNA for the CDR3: TGCGCCAGCAGCCAAGAGCCGGGACGAGGTAATTCACCCCTCCACTTT. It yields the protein CASSQEPGRGNSPLHF.

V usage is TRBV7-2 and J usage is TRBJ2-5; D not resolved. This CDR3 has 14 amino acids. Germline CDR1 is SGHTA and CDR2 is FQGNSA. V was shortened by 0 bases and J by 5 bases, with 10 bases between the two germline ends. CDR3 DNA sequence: TGTGCCAGCAGCTTAGCTGGCCCTCAGGAGACCCAGTACTTC. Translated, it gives CASSLAGPQETQYF.

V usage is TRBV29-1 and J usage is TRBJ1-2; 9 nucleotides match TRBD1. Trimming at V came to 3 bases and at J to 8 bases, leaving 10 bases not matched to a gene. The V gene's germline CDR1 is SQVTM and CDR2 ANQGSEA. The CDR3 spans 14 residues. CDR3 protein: CSVEDYRGLYGYTF. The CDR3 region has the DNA TGCAGCGTTGAGGATTACAGGGGGCTCTACGGCTACACCTTC. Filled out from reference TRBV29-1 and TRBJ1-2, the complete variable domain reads SAVISQKPSRDICQRGTSLTIQCQVDSQVTMMFWYRQQPGQSLTLIATANQGSEATYESGFVIDKFPISRPNLTFSTLTVSNMSPEDSSIYLCSVEDYRGLYGYTFGSGTRLTVV.

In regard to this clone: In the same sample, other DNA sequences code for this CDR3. The CDR3 spells CASSEGKNQPQHF. The CDR3 DNA is TGTGCCAGCAGTGAGGGTAAGAATCAGCCCCAGCATTTT. The chain employs TRBV2 and TRBJ1-5, with unresolved D. Germline V gene data show CDR1 as SNHLY and CDR2 as FYNNEI. The CDR3 is 13 residues long. V was pared by 3 bases and J by 4 bases, with 7 bases between.

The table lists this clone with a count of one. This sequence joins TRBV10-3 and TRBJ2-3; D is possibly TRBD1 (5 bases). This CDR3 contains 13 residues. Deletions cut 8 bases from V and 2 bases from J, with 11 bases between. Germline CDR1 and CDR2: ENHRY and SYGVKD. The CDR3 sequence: CAIGAPTTDTQYF. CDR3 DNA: TGTGCCATCGGGGCTCCTACCACAGATACGCAGTATTTT.

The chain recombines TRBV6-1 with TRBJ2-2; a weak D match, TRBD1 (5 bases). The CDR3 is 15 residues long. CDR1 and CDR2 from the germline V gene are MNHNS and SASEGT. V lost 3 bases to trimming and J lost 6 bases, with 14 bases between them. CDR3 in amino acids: CASSEPHRWAGELFF. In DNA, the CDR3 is TGTGCCAGCAGTGAGCCCCACAGGTGGGCCGGGGAGCTGTTTTTT.